This TCR beta chain derives from a study of neurological immune-mediated disorders. Study-wide results and limits: CDR3 amino acid sequences found in expanded clones were never shared across subjects, suggesting private repertoires in all groups.

The V segment lost 4 bases and the J segment 7 bases; nucleotides outside the gene matches: 10. CDR1 is SGHRS and CDR2 is YFSETQ in the germline V gene. The CDR3 length is 16 residues. MiXCR was run by TCRdb on the 5' RACE reads, yielding one entry per CDR3 protein. Altogether 45,000 to 65,000 distinct CDR3 sequences are present, approximately 4.4% being singletons, with the ten largest covering about 3.1%. This clonotype was recorded many times. The antigen is undetermined. The sequenced sample consisted of PBMCs. The rearrangement joins TRBV5-1 to TRBJ1-4; 10 bases fit TRBD1. This receptor was identified in a man over 45 with multiple sclerosis. The CDR3 region has the DNA TGCGCCAGCAGCATAAACCCGACAGGGGGCCCTGAAAAACTGTTTTTT. Translation: CASSINPTGGPEKLFF.